The 22 T cell receptor beta chains presented below share a single source sample, sequenced in a study of blood T cell repertoires in COVID-19. The assay was immunoSEQ multiplex PCR, and TCRdb's table has in-frame clones only and misses some. The table includes 450,000 to 500,000 clones, approximately 85% detected once. The sequencing sample was made of peripheral blood. Receptor source: a human donor in a cohort sampled during active COVID-19.

The chain employs TRBV19 and TRBJ1-1; a possible D gene is TRBD1 (5 bases). Germline CDR1 is LNHDA and CDR2 is SQIVND (reference sequence). V dropped 1 base and J dropped 5 bases, with 14 bases sitting between them. The CDR3 extends over 15 amino acids. CDR3 sequence: CASSIVAGKTTEAFF. The CDR3 nucleotides read TGTGCCAGTAGTATAGTGGCAGGGAAGACAACTGAAGCTTTCTTT.

The rearrangement uses TRBV27 and TRBJ2-7; TRBD1 matches 8 bases. Germline loops: CDR1 MNHEY, CDR2 SMNVEV (reference sequence). The V segment lost 5 bases and the J segment 4 bases; nucleotides outside the gene matches: 7. The CDR3 runs 14 residues. This CDR3 reads CASSPGQVVYEQYF. CDR3 sequence (DNA): TGTGCCAGCAGTCCGGGACAGGTAGTTTACGAGCAGTACTTC.

The rearrangement joins TRBV28 to TRBJ2-7; D might be TRBD1 (5 bases). CDR3 length: 13 amino acids. Germline V gene data show CDR1 as MDHEN and CDR2 as SYDVKM. Trimming pared 7 bases from V and 2 bases from J, leaving 12 bases between. CDR3 sequence reads: CASNRQGPYEQYF. The CDR3 DNA sequence: TGTGCCAGCAACCGCCAGGGCCCCTACGAGCAGTACTTC.

This rearrangement joins TRBV6-4 to TRBJ1-2, with TRBD1 identical over 7 bases. V trimming: 6 bases; J trimming: 0 bases; junction bases outside the gene matches: 4. The CDR3 has 14 residues. Germline V gene lookup returns CDR1 MRHNA and CDR2 SNTAGT. CDR3 DNA: TGTGCCAGCAGAAGGGACAGTACTAACTATGGCTACACCTTC. This sequence encodes CASRRDSTNYGYTF.

The chain uses TRBV5-1 and TRBJ2-1; 7 bases match TRBD2. The CDR3 is 16 residues long. Germline V gene sequence: CDR1 SGHRS, CDR2 YFSETQ. The V gene end was trimmed by 0 bases and the J gene end by 6 bases; junction bases not matched to a gene: 9. CDR3 DNA sequence: TGCGCCAGCAGCTTGGTAATAGCGGGTGGGGGCAATGAGCAGTTCTTC. It specifies CASSLVIAGGGNEQFF.

Here the CDR3 DNA reads TGTGCCAGCAGTCCTGGCTTGGGGAGGGAGTCCTACAATGAGCAGTTCTTC. Its translation: CASSPGLGRESYNEQFF. The chain links TRBV27 to TRBJ2-1, with 7 bases matching TRBD2. The CDR3 extends over 17 amino acids. Trimming took 5 bases from V and 1 from J; bases not matched to a gene: 11. Germline CDR1 MNHEY, CDR2 SMNVEV (reference sequence).

The chain uses TRBV7-2 and TRBJ2-5, with 12 bases fitting TRBD1. V was clipped by 5 bases and J by 3 bases; unmatched bases: 7. The germline V gene has CDR1 SGHTA and CDR2 FQGNSA. The CDR3 runs 16 residues. For the CDR3, the DNA is TGTGCCAGCAGCCGGGACAGGGGGCAAGGAGAAGAGACCCAGTACTTC. Translated: CASSRDRGQGEETQYF.

The chain recombines TRBV28 with TRBJ1-1; D call uncertain. The germline V gene has CDR1 MDHEN and CDR2 SYDVKM. CDR3 length: 13 amino acids. V lost 7 bases and J 3 bases, leaving 12 bases between the germline ends. CDR3 sequence (DNA): TGTGCCAGCATAGGAGGAACCGACACTGAAGCTTTCTTT. It translates to CASIGGTDTEAFF.

This chain connects TRBV3-1 (or the pseudogene TRBV3-2) to TRBJ2-6; 10 nucleotides match TRBD1. The V segment lost 2 bases and the J segment 0 bases; nucleotides outside the gene matches: 1. The CDR3 consists of 17 residues. From germline, CDR1 is LGHDT and CDR2 YNNKEL (reference sequence). In DNA form, the CDR3 reads TGTGCCAGCAGCCAAAGGACAGGGGGCTCTGGGGCCAACGTCCTGACTTTC. Amino acid sequence: CASSQRTGGSGANVLTF.

Details on this clone: Other DNA sequences within the sample encode an identical CDR3. The chain is built from TRBV9 and TRBJ1-6; 9 nucleotides agree with TRBD1. The V segment lost 0 bases and the J segment 6 bases; nucleotides outside the gene matches: 1. The CDR3 length is 15 residues. CDR1 and CDR2 from the germline V gene are SGDLS and YYNGEE. The CDR3: CASSVAGQGNSPLHF. The CDR3 DNA sequence: TGTGCCAGCAGCGTAGCGGGACAGGGTAATTCACCCCTCCACTTT.

In this sample, this clone turned up a few times. The CDR3 DNA sequence: TGTGCCAGCAGCTTCGGCACAGGGGCAACCGGGGAGCTGTTTTTT. It encodes CASSFGTGATGELFF. The chain combines TRBV7-9 with TRBJ2-2, with 7 bases matching TRBD1. Trimming cost V 3 bases and J 5 bases; bases outside gene matches: 6. The CDR3 has 15 residues. Looked up from germline, CDR1 is SEHNR and CDR2 is FQNEAQ (reference sequence).

The V call is TRBV7-9, the J call TRBJ1-2; 9 bases line up with TRBD1. Germline V gene lookup returns CDR1 SEHNR and CDR2 FQNEAQ (reference sequence). Trimming at V came to 5 bases and at J to 8 bases, leaving 9 bases not matched to a gene. CDR3 length: 14 residues. The CDR3 DNA is TGTGCCAGCAGCCGCTATCGACAGGGGGACGGCTACACCTTC. This gives the protein CASSRYRQGDGYTF.

This chain connects TRBV5-1 to TRBJ1-2; a possible D gene is TRBD1 (6 bases). Trimming removed 4 bases at V and 7 bases at J, with 14 bases between. The length of the CDR3 is 13 residues. Germline values: CDR1 SGHRS, CDR2 YFSETQ. As DNA, the CDR3 is TGCGCCAGCAGCGCCGGACAGATTGTTGGCTACACCTTC. Amino acid sequence: CASSAGQIVGYTF.

The gene calls are TRBV6-1 and TRBJ1-4, with no clear D. Trimming took off 7 bases at V and 2 bases at J, with 17 bases between the two ends. Germline assignment: CDR1 MNHNS and CDR2 SASEGT. This CDR3 has 16 residues. The CDR3 reads CASIEGGLRTNEKLFF. The CDR3 DNA reads TGTGCCAGCATTGAGGGAGGACTAAGGACTAATGAAAAACTGTTTTTT.

The chain combines TRBV14 with TRBJ2-1; TRBD2 matches 11 bases. Germline V gene data show CDR1 as SGHDN and CDR2 as FVKESK. The CDR3 spans 15 residues. V lost 6 bases and J lost 2; bases outside the gene matches: 3. In DNA, the CDR3 is TGTGCCAGCAGTCGGACTAGCGGGCCCTACAATGAGCAGTTCTTC. Its translation: CASSRTSGPYNEQFF.

The rearrangement links TRBV29-1 to TRBJ2-6; TRBD1 matches 8 bases. From germline, CDR1 is SQVTM and CDR2 ANQGSEA. The V gene end was trimmed by 4 bases and the J gene end by 2 bases; junction bases not matched to a gene: 4. The CDR3 length is 15 residues. CDR3 coding DNA: TGCAGCGTTGTTCAGGGGGCGCCTGGGGCCAACGTCCTGACTTTC. The encoded protein is CSVVQGAPGANVLTF.

This rearrangement joins TRBV27 to TRBJ1-6; TRBD1 matches 9 bases. The CDR3 has 14 residues. CDR1 MNHEY and CDR2 SMNVEV come from the germline V gene (reference sequence). Trimming cost V 5 bases and J 10 bases; bases outside gene matches: 6. The CDR3 sequence: CASSPGTGSSPLHF. The CDR3 bases are TGTGCCAGCAGTCCCGGGACAGGGTCCTCACCCCTCCACTTT.

This chain links TRBV30 with TRBJ1-6, with 8 bases matching TRBD1. The trim removed 2 bases at V and 9 bases at J, leaving 0 bases unmatched. CDR1 is GTSNPN and CDR2 is SVGIG in the germline V gene (reference sequence). This CDR3 comprises 12 residues. CDR3 region: CAWSTGGSPLHF. CDR3 bases: TGTGCCTGGAGTACAGGGGGTTCACCCCTCCACTTT.

The chain joins TRBV5-5 to TRBJ1-2, with a weak D call TRBD1 (5 bases). Between the trimmed V and J ends, which lost 1 base and 2 bases, there was a span of 9 bases. Germline V gene sequence: CDR1 SGHKS, CDR2 YYEKEE (reference sequence). CDR3 size: 14 residues. The CDR3 DNA sequence: TGTGCCAGCAGCTTGTCAGGGCACAACTATGGCTACACCTTC. Residues: CASSLSGHNYGYTF.

The chain is built from TRBV19 and TRBJ2-7; 8 nucleotides match TRBD1. The CDR3 contains 14 residues. CDR1 and CDR2 from the germline V gene are LNHDA and SQIVND (reference sequence). V was clipped by 8 bases and J by 8 bases; unmatched bases: 14. CDR3: CASAPGTGFLKQYF. CDR3 coding DNA: TGTGCCAGTGCTCCCGGGACAGGTTTTTTGAAGCAGTACTTC.

The V gene is TRBV3-1 (or the pseudogene TRBV3-2), the J gene TRBJ2-3, with 8 bases aligning to TRBD2. There are 14 residues in the CDR3. V lost 3 bases and J lost 10; bases outside the gene matches: 9. Germline V gives CDR1 LGHDT, CDR2 YNNKEL (reference sequence). CDR3 protein: CASSQEPSGSSQYF. The DNA of the CDR3 is TGTGCCAGCAGCCAGGAACCAAGCGGGAGTTCGCAGTATTTT.

The rearrangement joins TRBV6-2 or TRBV6-3 to TRBJ2-5, with 7 bases identical to TRBD2. Germline V gene sequence: CDR1 MNHEY, CDR2 SVGEGT. J gave up 3 bases and V 5 bases, and 6 bases lay outside the gene matches. The CDR3 extends over 14 amino acids. The CDR3 sequence is CASSPRTSKETQYF. The CDR3 bases are TGTGCCAGCAGTCCGAGGACTAGTAAAGAGACCCAGTACTTC.